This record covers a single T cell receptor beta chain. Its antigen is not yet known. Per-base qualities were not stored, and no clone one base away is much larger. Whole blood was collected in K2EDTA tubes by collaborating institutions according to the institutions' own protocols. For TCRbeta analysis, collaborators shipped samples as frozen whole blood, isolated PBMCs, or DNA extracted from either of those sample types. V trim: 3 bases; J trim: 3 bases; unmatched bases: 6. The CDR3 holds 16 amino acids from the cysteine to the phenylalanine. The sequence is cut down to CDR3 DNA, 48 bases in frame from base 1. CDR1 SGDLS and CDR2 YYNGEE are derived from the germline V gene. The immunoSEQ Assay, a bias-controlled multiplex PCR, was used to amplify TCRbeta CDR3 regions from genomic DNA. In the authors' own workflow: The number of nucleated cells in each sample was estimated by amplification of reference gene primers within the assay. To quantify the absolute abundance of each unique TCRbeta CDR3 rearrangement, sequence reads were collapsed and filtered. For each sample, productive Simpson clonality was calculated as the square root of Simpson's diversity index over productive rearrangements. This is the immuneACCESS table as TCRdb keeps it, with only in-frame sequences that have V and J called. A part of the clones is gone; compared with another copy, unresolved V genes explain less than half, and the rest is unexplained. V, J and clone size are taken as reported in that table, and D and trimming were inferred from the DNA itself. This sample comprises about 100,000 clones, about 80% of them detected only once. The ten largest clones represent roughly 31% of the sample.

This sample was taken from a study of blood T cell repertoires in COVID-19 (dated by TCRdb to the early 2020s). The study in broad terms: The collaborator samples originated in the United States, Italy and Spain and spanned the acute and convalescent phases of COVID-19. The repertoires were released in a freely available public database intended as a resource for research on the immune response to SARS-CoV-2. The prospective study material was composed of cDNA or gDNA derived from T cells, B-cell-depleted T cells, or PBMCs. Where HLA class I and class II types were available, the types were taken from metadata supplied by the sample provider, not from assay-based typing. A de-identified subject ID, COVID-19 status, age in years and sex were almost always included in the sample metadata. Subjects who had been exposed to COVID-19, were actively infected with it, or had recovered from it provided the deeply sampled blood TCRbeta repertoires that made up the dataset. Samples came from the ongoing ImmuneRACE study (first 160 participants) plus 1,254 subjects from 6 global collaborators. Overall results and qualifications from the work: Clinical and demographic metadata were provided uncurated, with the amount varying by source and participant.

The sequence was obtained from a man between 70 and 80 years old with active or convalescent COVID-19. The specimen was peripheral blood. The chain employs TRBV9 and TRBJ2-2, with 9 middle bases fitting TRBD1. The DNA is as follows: TGTGCCAGCAGCGATCTCCGGACAGGGGACACCGGGGAGCTGTTTTTT. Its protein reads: CASSDLRTGDTGELFF.